This T cell receptor (beta chain) was identified in a study of regulatory T cells in long-lasting Graves disease. The CDR3 consists of 15 residues. V lost 4 bases, J lost 0 bases, and 11 bases lay in between. Looked up from germline, CDR1 is SGHVS and CDR2 is FQNEAQ. This clonotype came up a few times. Documented time point: persistent/refractory GD, antithyroid drugs over 5 years with positive TRAb. The TCR library was made from RNA extracted from PBMCs. Through Arm-PCR of CDR3 regions and iRepertoire HTBI primers, TCR beta libraries were built. TCRdb re-called the multiplex PCR reads through MiXCR, storing one row per CDR3 protein. In the table there are about 430,000 distinct CDR3 sequences, around 23% of which are singletons.

The V call is TRBV7-8, the J call TRBJ2-3; tentatively, D is TRBD1 or TRBD2 (6 bases each). This TCR derives from a female donor with Graves disease. The source was peripheral blood mononuclear cells (PBMCs), collected when the disease was refractory, from a patient treated with antithyroid drugs. CDR3 bases: TGTGCCAGCAGCTCCGGGGGCGGCAGCACAGATACGCAGTATTTT. It encodes CASSSGGGSTDTQYF.